These 14 T cell receptor beta chains came from one sample sequenced in a study of siplizumab effects on memory and regulatory T cells. Generated by immunoSEQ multiplex PCR, the TCRdb table keeps only in-frame clones and is missing some. The repertoire holds roughly 120,000 clones, with around 90% as singletons. The sequenced sample was Tregs sorted from blood. The source of these receptors is a human donor in good health.

Points on this clone: The same CDR3 can be traced to other DNA sequences in this sample. This chain uses TRBV18 with TRBJ1-2; D might be TRBD1 (6 bases). This CDR3 region has 13 residues. Germline V lookup: CDR1 KGHSH, CDR2 LQKENI. Trimming cost V 3 bases and J 4 bases, with 9 bases left between them. The CDR3 spells CASSPDRSYGYTF. CDR3 nucleotides: TGTGCCAGCTCACCCGACAGGAGCTATGGCTACACCTTC. The variable domain in full, with the rest retrieved from reference TRBV18 and TRBJ1-2, is NAGVMQNPRHLVRRRGQEARLRCSPMKGHSHVYWYRQLPEEGLKFMVYLQKENIIDESGMPKERFSAEFPKEGPSILRIQQVVRGDSAAYFCASSPDRSYGYTFGSGTRLTVV.

The chain combines TRBV10-3 with TRBJ1-5, with D perhaps TRBD1 (6 bases). Germline V gene lookup returns CDR1 ENHRY and CDR2 SYGVKD. This CDR3 contains 14 residues. V lost 2 bases and J 4 bases, leaving 9 bases between the germline ends. The CDR3 nucleotides are TGTGCCATCAGTGAGGGGACACGAAATCAGCCCCAGCATTTT. Protein sequence: CAISEGTRNQPQHF.

V is TRBV19 and J is TRBJ2-1; D gene ambiguous. Looked up from germline, CDR1 is LNHDA and CDR2 is SQIVND (reference sequence). V was pared by 1 base and J by 5 bases, with 18 bases between. This CDR3 comprises 17 residues. The CDR3 region is CASSIVGLGLGHNEQFF. The DNA for the CDR3 is TGTGCCAGTAGTATAGTGGGGTTAGGATTAGGGCACAATGAGCAGTTCTTC.

The chain recombines TRBV11-3 with TRBJ1-3, with 8 bases that match TRBD1. The CDR3 is 16 residues long. The J segment lost 0 bases and the V segment lost 5 bases, leaving 6 bases of the junction unmatched. Germline assignment: CDR1 SGHNT and CDR2 YENEEA. The CDR3 region has the DNA TGTGCCAGCAGCCCGGCTGGACAGGGCTCTGGAAACACCATATATTTT. Its translation: CASSPAGQGSGNTIYF. Full variable domain (remainder filled in from reference TRBV11-3 and TRBJ1-3): EAGVVQSPRYKIIEKKQPVAFWCNPISGHNTLYWYLQNLGQGPELLIRYENEEAVDDSQLPKDRFSAERLKGVDSTLKIQPAELGDSAVYLCASSPAGQGSGNTIYFGEGSWLTVV.

This chain uses TRBV5-5 with TRBJ1-3; D might be TRBD1 (5 bases). Between the trimmed V and J ends, which lost 1 base and 0 bases, there was a span of 8 bases. Germline V lookup: CDR1 SGHKS, CDR2 YYEKEE (reference sequence). This CDR3 comprises 15 residues. The CDR3 bases are TGTGCCAGCAGCTTGAGAGGGGACTCTGGAAACACCATATATTTT. Its protein product is CASSLRGDSGNTIYF.

The chain uses TRBV6-6 and TRBJ1-5; D is undetermined. The V end was cut by 7 bases, the J end by 3 bases, with 16 bases between. This CDR3 is 15 amino acids long. In germline, CDR1 is MNHNY, CDR2 SVGAGI (reference sequence). CDR3 nucleotide sequence: TGTGCCAGCACCCTTTTGGGCGCAGTCAATCAGCCCCAGCATTTT. Its translation: CASTLLGAVNQPQHF.

This chain links TRBV5-4 with TRBJ1-2, with TRBD1 matching 7 bases. Germline V CDR1 and CDR2: SGHNT, YYREEE (reference sequence). V gave up 0 bases and J gave up 9 bases; unmatched junction bases: 11. This CDR3 comprises 15 residues. For the CDR3, the DNA is TGTGCCAGCAGCTTGGGAGACAGGGCCTATGGGAGCTACACCTTC. This encodes CASSLGDRAYGSYTF.

The chain has TRBV7-9 and TRBJ2-1; possible D gene TRBD1, 6 bases. CDR3 length equals 14 residues. Germline V lookup: CDR1 SEHNR, CDR2 FQNEAQ (reference sequence). The V end was cut by 1 base, the J end by 3 bases, with 7 bases between. The CDR3 sequence is CASSLGGGYNEQFF. CDR3 DNA sequence: TGTGCCAGCAGCTTAGGAGGGGGCTACAATGAGCAGTTCTTC.

This clone came up once. The V and J genes are TRBV19 and TRBJ1-3; D remains ambiguous. This CDR3 has 16 amino acids. CDR1 is LNHDA, CDR2 SQIVND, per germline (reference sequence). V lost 1 base to trimming and J lost 4 bases, with 14 bases between them. In DNA form, the CDR3 reads TGTGCCAGTAGTATAGGGTGGTCGGGCGCCGGAAACACCATATATTTT. Amino acids: CASSIGWSGAGNTIYF.

The chain employs TRBV7-6 and TRBJ1-2; tentative D call: TRBD1 (5 bases). The CDR3 covers 16 residues. The germline V gene encodes CDR1 SGHVS and CDR2 FNYEAQ. Between the trimmed V and J ends, which lost 0 bases and 4 bases, there was a span of 15 bases. The CDR3 loop reads CASSLATGGAGYGYTF. The CDR3 region has the DNA TGTGCCAGCAGCTTAGCTACTGGAGGGGCTGGCTATGGCTACACCTTC.

This clone was seen a few times. The V call is TRBV5-5, the J call TRBJ2-4, with TRBD2 as a possible D gene (5 bases). The germline gives CDR1 SGHKS, CDR2 YYEKEE (reference sequence). V lost 2 bases and J 9 bases, leaving 12 bases between the germline ends. The CDR3 sequence is 13 residues long. The CDR3 region is CASSFWGEGIQYF. The CDR3 DNA follows: TGTGCCAGCAGCTTCTGGGGAGAGGGCATTCAGTACTTC. The variable domain in full, with the rest retrieved from reference TRBV5-5 and TRBJ2-4, is DAGVTQSPTHLIKTRGQQVTLRCSPISGHKSVSWYQQVLGQGPQFIFQYYEKEERGRGNFPDRFSARQFPNYSSELNVNALLLGDSALYLCASSFWGEGIQYFGAGTRLSVL.

Turning to this clone: At one end the junction does not follow the germline gene, possibly because of a read error. The rearrangement uses TRBV6-1 and TRBJ1-2; tentatively, D is TRBD1 (6 bases). The CDR3 runs to 16 residues. The V gene's germline CDR1 is MNHNS and CDR2 SASEGT. The CDR3 protein is CASREGSTGWIYGYTF. Written as DNA, the CDR3 is TGTGCCAGCAGGGAAGGGTCCACAGGGTGGATATATGGCTACACCTTC.

This chain uses TRBV18 with TRBJ2-1, with 12 bases fitting TRBD2. The CDR3 is 15 amino acids. The J segment lost 4 bases and the V segment lost 6 bases, leaving 4 bases of the junction unmatched. From germline, CDR1 is KGHSH and CDR2 LQKENI. The CDR3 bases are TGTGCCAGCTCCCGACTAGCGGGAGTATACAATGAGCAGTTCTTC. Translated: CASSRLAGVYNEQFF.

This chain connects TRBV7-2 to TRBJ1-1; D is perhaps TRBD1 (5 bases). Germline CDR1 reads SGHTA; CDR2 reads FQGNSA. This CDR3 has 13 residues. Trimming left V 4 bases short and J 1 base short, with 7 bases between. The CDR3, as DNA: TGTGCCAGCAGCTCCGGACAGAACACTGAAGCTTTCTTT. Protein sequence: CASSSGQNTEAFF.